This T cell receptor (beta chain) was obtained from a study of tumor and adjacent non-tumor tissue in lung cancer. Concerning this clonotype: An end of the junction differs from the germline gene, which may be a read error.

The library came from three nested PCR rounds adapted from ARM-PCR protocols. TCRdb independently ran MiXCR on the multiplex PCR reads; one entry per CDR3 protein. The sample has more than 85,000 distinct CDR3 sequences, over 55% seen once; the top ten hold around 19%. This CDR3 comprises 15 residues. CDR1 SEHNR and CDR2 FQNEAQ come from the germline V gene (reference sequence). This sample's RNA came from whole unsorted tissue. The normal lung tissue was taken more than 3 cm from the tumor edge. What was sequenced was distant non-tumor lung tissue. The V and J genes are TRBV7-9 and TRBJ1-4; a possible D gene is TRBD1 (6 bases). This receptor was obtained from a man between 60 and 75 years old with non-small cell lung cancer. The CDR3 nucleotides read TGTGCCATCAGCTCGAACAGGGCGTTTAATGAAAAACTGTTTTTT. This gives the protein CAISSNRAFNEKLFF.